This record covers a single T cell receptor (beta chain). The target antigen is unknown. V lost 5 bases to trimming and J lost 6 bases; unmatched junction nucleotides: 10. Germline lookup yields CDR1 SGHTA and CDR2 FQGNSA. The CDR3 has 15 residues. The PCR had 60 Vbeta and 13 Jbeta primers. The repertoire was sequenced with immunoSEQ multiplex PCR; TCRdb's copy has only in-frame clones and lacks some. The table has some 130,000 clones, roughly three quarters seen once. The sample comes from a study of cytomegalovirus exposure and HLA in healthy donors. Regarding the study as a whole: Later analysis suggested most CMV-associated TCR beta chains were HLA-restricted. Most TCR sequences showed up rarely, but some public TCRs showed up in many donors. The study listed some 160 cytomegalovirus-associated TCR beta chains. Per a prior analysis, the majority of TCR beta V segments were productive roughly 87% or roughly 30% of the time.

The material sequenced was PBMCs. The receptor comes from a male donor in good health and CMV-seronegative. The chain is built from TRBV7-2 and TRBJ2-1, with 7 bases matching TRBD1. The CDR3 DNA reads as TGTGCCAGCAGCGACGACAGGGCCGGGGTCAATGAGCAGTTCTTC. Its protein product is CASSDDRAGVNEQFF.